A selection of T cell receptor beta chains follows, all from one sample in a study of cytomegalovirus exposure and HLA in healthy donors. Some clones are missing from TCRdb's copy, which holds only in-frame ones; the method was immunoSEQ multiplex PCR. Among approximately 110,000 clones listed, around 80% were seen once. Sequenced: PBMCs. These receptor sequences come from a man aged 45-65 years in good health and CMV-seronegative. Both conserved end residues are part of each CDR3. The D gene is left open where the match is weak. Expanded clones are given a class, and other clones once, few, many or no size at all.

clone_size	d_call	v_call	j_call	cdr3_aa	cdr3_nt
-	-	TRBV6-1	TRBJ2-6	CASPTEDSGANVLTF	TGTGCCAGCCCTACTGAGGACTCTGGGGCCAACGTCCTGACTTTC
-	-	TRBV5-1	TRBJ2-1	CASSLDSGSNNEQFF	TGCGCCAGCAGCTTGGATTCAGGATCCAACAATGAGCAGTTCTTC
-	-	TRBV5-1	TRBJ2-5	CASSLGGGQETQYF	TGCGCCAGCAGCTTGGGTGGGGGCCAGGAGACCCAGTACTTC
once	-	TRBV29-1	TRBJ2-7	CSAGRTGNEQYF	TGCAGCGCCGGGAGGACAGGGAACGAGCAGTACTTC
-	-	TRBV7-9	TRBJ1-4	CASSRAGVTNEKLFF	TGTGCCAGCAGCCGCGCGGGGGTTACTAATGAAAAACTGTTTTTT
-	-	TRBV19	TRBJ1-2	CASSIGPGYGYTF	TGTGCCAGTAGTATTGGCCCAGGCTATGGCTACACCTTC
-	-	TRBV7-9	TRBJ2-7	CSSSLTRSGEQYF	TGTTCCAGCAGCTTAACTCGCTCGGGCGAGCAGTACTTC
-	TRBD1	TRBV5-4	TRBJ2-5	CASSFGSLGTGKETQYF	TGTGCCAGCAGCTTCGGCTCCCTCGGGACAGGGAAAGAGACCCAGTACTTC
-	-	TRBV11-2	TRBJ2-7	CASSLRGADGDEQYF	TGTGCCAGCAGCTTAAGGGGCGCTGATGGAGACGAGCAGTACTTC
few	TRBD1	TRBV7-2	TRBJ2-1	CASSSSTGVNEQFF	TGTGCCAGCAGCTCATCGACAGGGGTCAATGAGCAGTTCTTC
-	-	TRBV5-4	TRBJ1-2	CASSLDVGSIGYTF	TGTGCCAGCAGCTTGGATGTCGGGTCTATTGGCTACACCTTC
-	TRBD2	TRBV18	TRBJ2-2	CASSGGSGGTGELFF	TGTGCCAGCTCCGGCGGGAGTGGCGGCACCGGGGAGCTGTTTTTT
once	-	TRBV7-9	TRBJ1-1	CASSTSEGSEAFF	TGTGCCAGCAGCACCTCCGAGGGAAGTGAAGCTTTCTTT
-	-	TRBV9	TRBJ1-1	CASSVGMGSEAFF	TGTGCCAGCAGCGTAGGGATGGGCAGTGAAGCTTTCTTT
-	-	TRBV6-5	TRBJ2-5	CASSYSVRLYQETQYF	TGTGCCAGCAGTTACTCCGTCAGGTTGTACCAAGAGACCCAGTACTTC
-	-	TRBV7-8	TRBJ2-7	CASSASPGHEQYF	TGTGCCAGCAGCGCCTCGCCTGGGCACGAGCAGTACTTC
-	-	TRBV7-9	TRBJ1-2	CSSSLSGYGYTF	TGTTCCAGCAGCTTGTCGGGGTATGGCTACACCTTC
-	-	TRBV7-9	TRBJ2-3	CASQGRDTVDTQYF	TGTGCCAGCCAGGGCAGGGATACGGTGGATACGCAGTATTTT
-	TRBD2	TRBV7-2	TRBJ2-7	CASSSASGDYEQYF	TGTGCCAGCAGCTCAGCAAGCGGGGACTACGAGCAGTACTTC
-	-	TRBV5-1	TRBJ1-5	CASSPGGDQPQHF	TGCGCCAGCAGCCCGGGGGGGGATCAGCCCCAGCATTTT
-	TRBD1	TRBV6-4	TRBJ1-1	CASSVNRGSDTEAFF	TGTGCCAGCAGTGTGAACAGGGGGTCGGACACTGAAGCTTTCTTT
few	TRBD1	TRBV4-3	TRBJ1-2	CASSQGRGTDGYTF	TGCGCCAGCAGCCAAGGGAGGGGGACAGATGGCTACACCTTC
-	TRBD2	TRBV29-1	TRBJ2-7	CSVGGAGGGTYEQYF	TGCAGCGTTGGAGGTGCTGGCGGGGGGACCTACGAGCAGTACTTC
-	-	TRBV12-5	TRBJ1-1	CASGSRQDTEAFF	TGTGCTAGTGGTTCACGACAGGACACTGAAGCTTTCTTT
-	-	TRBV11-2	TRBJ1-3	CASSLLGTSGNTIYF	TGTGCCAGCAGCCTCCTCGGGACTTCTGGAAACACCATATATTTT
-	TRBD1	TRBV2	TRBJ1-1	CASSVETGLTEAFF	TGTGCCAGCAGTGTTGAGACAGGGTTGACTGAAGCTTTCTTT
-	-	TRBV28	TRBJ1-2	CASSLQAAYGYTF	TGTGCCAGCAGTTTACAAGCGGCCTATGGCTACACCTTC
-	TRBD2	TRBV18	TRBJ2-5	CASSPNGLDIFQYF	TGTGCCAGCTCACCAAACGGACTAGATATTTTCCAGTACTTC
-	TRBD2	TRBV5-1	TRBJ2-1	CASRMGLAGNNEQFF	TGCGCCAGCCGCATGGGACTAGCGGGAAACAATGAGCAGTTCTTC
-	-	TRBV6-5	TRBJ1-1	CASTPRGGGTAEAFF	TGTGCCAGCACCCCGCGGGGAGGGGGAACGGCTGAAGCTTTCTTT
-	-	TRBV2	TRBJ1-1	CASSRDMNTEAFF	TGTGCCAGCAGCCGGGACATGAACACTGAAGCTTTCTTT
-	-	TRBV11-2	TRBJ2-5	CASSPRNGETQYF	TGTGCCAGCAGCCCCCGGAACGGGGAGACCCAGTACTTC
-	-	TRBV18	TRBJ1-2	CASSPQQGRGYGYTF	TGTGCCAGCTCGCCTCAACAGGGTCGGGGTTATGGCTACACCTTC
-	-	TRBV25-1	TRBJ1-3	CASSRAGNTIYF	TGTGCCAGCAGCAGGGCTGGAAACACCATATATTTT
-	-	TRBV28	TRBJ2-3	CASSSLATDTQYF	TGTGCCAGCAGTTCCCTGGCTACAGATACGCAGTATTTT
-	TRBD1	TRBV6-6	TRBJ1-5	CASSYSGQGGYQPQHF	TGTGCCAGCAGTTACTCCGGACAGGGGGGGTATCAGCCCCAGCATTTT
-	-	TRBV2	TRBJ1-2	CASSDDRSYGYTF	TGTGCCAGCAGTGACGACAGATCCTATGGCTACACCTTC
-	-	TRBV28	TRBJ2-7	CASSRGTYEQYF	TGTGCCAGCAGTAGAGGAACCTACGAGCAGTACTTC
-	-	TRBV5-1	TRBJ2-3	CASSFAEPSTDTQYF	TGCGCCAGCAGCTTCGCGGAGCCAAGCACAGATACGCAGTATTTT
-	TRBD1	TRBV4-3	TRBJ1-5	CASSRIQGAQPQHF	TGCGCCAGCAGCCGCATACAGGGGGCGCAGCCCCAGCATTTT
-	TRBD1	TRBV6-5	TRBJ2-7	CASSYSGTDTYEQYF	TGTGCCAGCAGTTATTCCGGGACAGACACCTACGAGCAGTACTTC
few	TRBD2	TRBV4-2	TRBJ2-3	CASSQVAGADTQYF	TGTGCCAGCAGCCAAGTTGCGGGGGCAGATACGCAGTATTTT
once	-	TRBV19	TRBJ1-2	CASNRGGPQTYGYTF	TGTGCCAGTAACCGAGGGGGTCCACAAACCTATGGCTACACCTTC
few	-	TRBV4-2	TRBJ1-5	CASSQDGEQPQHF	TGTGCCAGCAGCCAAGATGGGGAGCAGCCCCAGCATTTT